This entry describes one T cell receptor beta chain. Other DNA sequences from this sample encode an identical CDR3 as well. This sample stems from a study of blood T cell repertoires in COVID-19. Assay used: immunoSEQ multiplex PCR; TCRdb lists only in-frame clones, some missing. The data hold approximately 440,000 clones, with about 90% observed a single time. Everyone who took part was about 18 to 90 years old, and they came from 20 to 25 US areas. The CDR3 extends over 14 amino acids. Germline CDR1 reads SGHRS; CDR2 reads YFSETQ. V was pared by 2 bases and J by 2 bases, with 10 bases between. The V and J genes are TRBV5-1 and TRBJ1-1, with D hard to call. Sequenced material: PBMCs or T cells enriched from blood (not recorded which). This TCR was sampled from a woman under 30 who had recovered from COVID-19. The CDR3 loop is CASSFTGGNTEAFF. CDR3 nucleotides: TGCGCCAGCAGCTTCACTGGAGGAAACACTGAAGCTTTCTTT.